These T cell receptor beta chains were read from a single sample in a study of blood T cell repertoires in COVID-19. Clones were sequenced by immunoSEQ multiplex PCR, and TCRdb holds only the in-frame ones, with some missing. The sample holds approximately 240,000 clones; 87% are singletons and the top ten take about 6.3%. The source material was PBMCs or T cells enriched from blood (not recorded which). Receptors were obtained from a woman aged 30 to 39 with acute COVID-19. Each CDR3 is given with its conserved first and last residue. Each record gives: D gene, V gene, J gene, clone size, CDR3 protein, CDR3 DNA. The D gene is left open where the match is weak. Clone size is stated in some rows and not others, as once, few, many or a class when expanded.

d_call: TRBD1
v_call: TRBV29-1
j_call: TRBJ1-1
clone_size: few
cdr3_aa: CSVMQGVWGEAFF
cdr3_nt: TGCAGCGTTATGCAGGGGGTATGGGGTGAAGCTTTCTTT

d_call: NA
v_call: TRBV11-2
j_call: TRBJ1-1
clone_size: NA
cdr3_aa: CASRSTGSGFDTEAFF
cdr3_nt: TGTGCCAGCAGGTCTACGGGGTCAGGTTTTGACACTGAAGCTTTCTTT

d_call: NA
v_call: TRBV20-1
j_call: TRBJ1-2
clone_size: NA
cdr3_aa: CSASIRDIYGYTF
cdr3_nt: TGCAGTGCTAGTATCAGGGACATCTATGGCTACACCTTC

d_call: NA
v_call: TRBV7-9
j_call: TRBJ2-5
clone_size: few
cdr3_aa: CASSRRQNQETQYF
cdr3_nt: TGTGCCAGCAGCCGAAGACAGAACCAAGAGACCCAGTACTTC

d_call: NA
v_call: TRBV6-2/TRBV6-3
j_call: TRBJ2-7
clone_size: once
cdr3_aa: CASSLGTRRDEQYF
cdr3_nt: TGTGCCAGCAGCCTCGGGACCCGGAGGGACGAGCAGTACTTC

d_call: TRBD1
v_call: TRBV27
j_call: TRBJ2-7
clone_size: once
cdr3_aa: CASSLLDRAHEQYF
cdr3_nt: TGTGCCAGCAGTTTACTGGACAGGGCCCACGAGCAGTACTTC

d_call: TRBD2
v_call: TRBV3-1/TRBV3-2
j_call: TRBJ2-7
clone_size: NA
cdr3_aa: CASSQDFGLAGGREQYF
cdr3_nt: TGTGCCAGCAGCCAAGATTTCGGACTAGCGGGAGGTCGGGAGCAGTACTTC

d_call: NA
v_call: TRBV7-3
j_call: TRBJ2-1
clone_size: NA
cdr3_aa: CASSPHAGTYNEQFF
cdr3_nt: TGTGCCAGCAGCCCGCACGCGGGGACCTACAATGAGCAGTTCTTC

d_call: NA
v_call: TRBV24-1
j_call: TRBJ2-1
clone_size: NA
cdr3_aa: CATSDPTTHEQFF
cdr3_nt: TGTGCCACCAGTGACCCGACGACACATGAGCAGTTCTTC

d_call: TRBD1
v_call: TRBV19
j_call: TRBJ2-2
clone_size: NA
cdr3_aa: CASTSYRGIDGELFF
cdr3_nt: TGTGCCAGTACCTCTTACAGGGGAATAGACGGGGAGCTGTTTTTT

d_call: TRBD1
v_call: TRBV6-5
j_call: TRBJ2-7
clone_size: NA
cdr3_aa: CASRGQGVYEQYF
cdr3_nt: TGTGCCAGCAGGGGACAGGGGGTGTACGAGCAGTACTTC

d_call: TRBD1
v_call: TRBV28
j_call: TRBJ1-2
clone_size: NA
cdr3_aa: CASSLDLGQGFYGYTF
cdr3_nt: TGTGCCAGCAGTTTAGATCTGGGACAGGGGTTCTATGGCTACACCTTC

d_call: TRBD1
v_call: TRBV13
j_call: TRBJ2-1
clone_size: NA
cdr3_aa: CASSSETGSRRNEQFF
cdr3_nt: TGTGCCAGCAGCTCCGAGACAGGGAGTCGAAGGAATGAGCAGTTCTTC

d_call: TRBD1
v_call: TRBV7-9
j_call: TRBJ1-2
clone_size: NA
cdr3_aa: CASIFFTQGNYGYTF
cdr3_nt: TGTGCCAGCATCTTCTTCACACAGGGGAACTATGGCTACACCTTC

d_call: NA
v_call: TRBV15
j_call: TRBJ2-1
clone_size: NA
cdr3_aa: CATSRISGTAYYNEQFF
cdr3_nt: TGTGCCACCAGCAGAATTAGCGGTACGGCTTACTACAATGAGCAGTTCTTC

d_call: NA
v_call: TRBV2
j_call: TRBJ1-2
clone_size: NA
cdr3_aa: CASSVERLYGYTF
cdr3_nt: TGTGCCAGCAGTGTGGAGCGCCTCTATGGCTACACCTTC

d_call: TRBD1
v_call: TRBV10-2
j_call: TRBJ1-6
clone_size: NA
cdr3_aa: CASSETGTGRSSYNSPLHF
cdr3_nt: TGCGCCAGCAGCGAAACCGGGACAGGCCGGAGCTCCTATAATTCACCCCTCCACTTT

d_call: NA
v_call: TRBV2
j_call: TRBJ2-1
clone_size: NA
cdr3_aa: CASSKGGGRNEQFF
cdr3_nt: TGTGCCAGCAGCAAAGGGGGGGGCCGGAATGAGCAGTTCTTC

d_call: TRBD1
v_call: TRBV29-1
j_call: TRBJ2-7
clone_size: once
cdr3_aa: CSVSAGQGYEQYF
cdr3_nt: TGCAGCGTTTCAGCGGGACAGGGTTACGAGCAGTACTTC

d_call: TRBD1
v_call: TRBV2
j_call: TRBJ1-2
clone_size: NA
cdr3_aa: CAINRDSLTTNYGYTF
cdr3_nt: TGTGCCATCAACCGGGACAGTTTAACTACGAACTATGGCTACACCTTC

d_call: NA
v_call: TRBV10-3
j_call: TRBJ2-5
clone_size: NA
cdr3_aa: CAISPTGIQETQYF
cdr3_nt: TGTGCCATCAGCCCGACAGGTATACAAGAGACCCAGTACTTC

d_call: NA
v_call: TRBV6-5
j_call: TRBJ1-4
clone_size: NA
cdr3_aa: CASSGGGGKLFF
cdr3_nt: TGTGCCAGTTCGGGGGGCGGTGGAAAACTGTTTTTT

d_call: NA
v_call: TRBV7-9
j_call: TRBJ2-1
clone_size: NA
cdr3_aa: CASSLSGEIYNEQFF
cdr3_nt: TGTGCCAGCAGCTTGTCGGGGGAGATCTACAATGAGCAGTTCTTC

d_call: NA
v_call: TRBV9
j_call: TRBJ2-3
clone_size: NA
cdr3_aa: CASSVGEITDTQYF
cdr3_nt: TGTGCCAGCAGCGTCGGAGAGATCACAGATACGCAGTATTTT

d_call: TRBD1
v_call: TRBV7-3
j_call: TRBJ2-7
clone_size: NA
cdr3_aa: CASSSGTGREQYF
cdr3_nt: TGTGCCAGCAGCTCAGGGACAGGGCGCGAGCAGTACTTC

d_call: TRBD1
v_call: TRBV23-1
j_call: TRBJ1-3
clone_size: once
cdr3_aa: CASSLTGATGNTIYF
cdr3_nt: TGCGCCAGCAGTCTCACAGGGGCAACTGGAAACACCATATATTTT

d_call: TRBD2
v_call: TRBV3-1/TRBV3-2
j_call: TRBJ2-5
clone_size: NA
cdr3_aa: CASSQSGGLAGQETQYF
cdr3_nt: TGTGCCAGCAGCCAGAGCGGGGGACTAGCGGGACAAGAGACCCAGTACTTC

d_call: NA
v_call: TRBV6-5
j_call: TRBJ2-2
clone_size: few
cdr3_aa: CASSYRQVNTGELFF
cdr3_nt: TGTGCCAGCAGTTATCGGCAGGTGAACACCGGGGAGCTGTTTTTT

d_call: TRBD1
v_call: TRBV19
j_call: TRBJ1-1
clone_size: once
cdr3_aa: CASSWGSTGANTEAFF
cdr3_nt: TGTGCCAGTAGCTGGGGGTCGACAGGGGCGAACACTGAAGCTTTCTTT

d_call: NA
v_call: TRBV14
j_call: TRBJ1-2
clone_size: NA
cdr3_aa: CASSRGISAWGYTF
cdr3_nt: TGTGCCAGCAGCCGCGGGATCTCGGCGTGGGGCTACACCTTC

d_call: TRBD1
v_call: TRBV19
j_call: TRBJ2-3
clone_size: few
cdr3_aa: CASSGTGADTQYF
cdr3_nt: TGTGCCAGTAGCGGGACAGGGGCAGATACGCAGTATTTT

d_call: NA
v_call: TRBV19
j_call: TRBJ1-2
clone_size: NA
cdr3_aa: CASSNGASNYGYTF
cdr3_nt: TGTGCCAGTAGTAATGGGGCGTCTAACTATGGCTACACCTTC

d_call: TRBD1
v_call: TRBV3-1/TRBV3-2
j_call: TRBJ2-5
clone_size: NA
cdr3_aa: CASSQVGQRQETQYF
cdr3_nt: TGTGCCAGCAGCCAGGTGGGACAGAGACAAGAGACCCAGTACTTC

d_call: NA
v_call: TRBV28
j_call: TRBJ1-6
clone_size: NA
cdr3_aa: CASSLVGGAGNSPLHF
cdr3_nt: TGTGCCAGCAGTTTGGTCGGCGGGGCGGGGAATTCACCCCTCCACTTT

d_call: NA
v_call: TRBV15
j_call: TRBJ1-4
clone_size: few
cdr3_aa: CATSRLGEKLFF
cdr3_nt: TGTGCCACCAGCAGACTAGGTGAAAAACTGTTTTTT

d_call: TRBD1
v_call: TRBV7-9
j_call: TRBJ2-1
clone_size: NA
cdr3_aa: CASSLRDRGYNEQFF
cdr3_nt: TGTGCCAGCAGCTTGAGGGACAGGGGATACAATGAGCAGTTCTTC

d_call: NA
v_call: TRBV20-1
j_call: TRBJ2-1
clone_size: NA
cdr3_aa: CSGTSSEKQFF
cdr3_nt: TGCAGTGGGACTTCTTCGGAAAAGCAGTTCTTC

d_call: NA
v_call: TRBV7-8
j_call: TRBJ2-7
clone_size: NA
cdr3_aa: CASSPSPSEQYF
cdr3_nt: TGTGCCAGCAGCCCTAGCCCGAGCGAGCAGTACTTC

d_call: NA
v_call: TRBV7-9
j_call: TRBJ1-1
clone_size: once
cdr3_aa: CASSLSSSGNTEAFF
cdr3_nt: TGTGCCAGCAGCTTATCGTCCTCCGGGAACACTGAAGCTTTCTTT

d_call: TRBD2
v_call: TRBV7-9
j_call: TRBJ2-1
clone_size: NA
cdr3_aa: CASSNGLAGEYEQFF
cdr3_nt: TGTGCCAGCAGCAACGGACTAGCGGGAGAATATGAGCAGTTCTTC

d_call: TRBD1
v_call: TRBV28
j_call: TRBJ1-1
clone_size: NA
cdr3_aa: CASSLGQGRNTEAFF
cdr3_nt: TGTGCCAGCAGCCTAGGACAGGGAAGAAACACTGAAGCTTTCTTT

d_call: TRBD1
v_call: TRBV5-5
j_call: TRBJ1-6
clone_size: few
cdr3_aa: CASSLGTVDSPLHF
cdr3_nt: TGTGCCAGCAGCCTCGGGACAGTAGATTCACCCCTCCACTTT

d_call: TRBD1
v_call: TRBV4-1
j_call: TRBJ1-5
clone_size: NA
cdr3_aa: CASSQGDRDNQPQHF
cdr3_nt: TGCGCCAGCAGCCAGGGGGACAGGGACAATCAGCCCCAGCATTTT

d_call: NA
v_call: TRBV14
j_call: TRBJ1-2
clone_size: NA
cdr3_aa: CASSQALTAPTINYGYTF
cdr3_nt: TGTGCCAGCAGCCAGGCTTTGACAGCACCCACCATTAACTATGGCTACACCTTC

d_call: NA
v_call: TRBV5-1
j_call: TRBJ2-1
clone_size: NA
cdr3_aa: CASSLDSLSTYNEQFF
cdr3_nt: TGCGCCAGCAGCTTGGACTCCCTTTCTACCTACAATGAGCAGTTCTTC